These 8 T cell receptor beta chains originate from one sample sequenced in a study of blood T cell repertoires in COVID-19. Produced via immunoSEQ multiplex PCR; TCRdb's table is partial and in-frame only. The data hold some 420,000 clones, with around 89% observed a single time. What was sequenced was PBMCs or T cells enriched from blood (not recorded which). The receptors originated from a man aged 25-45 years who had recovered from COVID-19.

V and J are TRBV3-1 (or the pseudogene TRBV3-2) and TRBJ2-1; 9 bases align to TRBD1. The germline gives CDR1 LGHDT, CDR2 YNNKEL (reference sequence). The V gene end was trimmed by 5 bases and the J gene end by 5 bases; junction bases not matched to a gene: 4. The CDR3 loop spans 14 amino acids. This CDR3 reads CASSGTGSDNEQFF. The CDR3 DNA reads TGTGCCAGCAGCGGGACAGGGAGCGACAATGAGCAGTTCTTC.

The chain carries TRBV6-1 and TRBJ2-7, with a weak D call TRBD1 (6 bases). V shed 2 bases and J shed 2 bases, with 13 bases lying between them. The CDR3 is made up of 15 amino acids. Germline-derived CDR1 and CDR2 are MNHNS and SASEGT. The CDR3 DNA reads as TGTGCCAGCAGTGAAAAGGGGCAGGGGCCCTACGAGCAGTACTTC. This codes for CASSEKGQGPYEQYF.

V is TRBV30 and J is TRBJ2-2; 7 positions agree with TRBD2. The CDR3 has 14 amino acids. V was pared by 4 bases and J by 1 base, with 3 bases of the junction left unmatched. Germline V gene sequence: CDR1 GTSNPN, CDR2 SVGIG (reference sequence). CDR3 protein: CAWKAGVNTGELFF. For the CDR3, the DNA is TGTGCCTGGAAGGCGGGAGTGAACACCGGGGAGCTGTTTTTT. The whole variable domain, filled in from reference TRBV30 and TRBJ2-2, reads SQTIHQWPATLVQPVGSPLSLECTVEGTSNPNLYWYRQAAGRGLQLLFYSVGIGQISSEVPQNLSASRPQDRQFILSSKKLLLSDSGFYLCAWKAGVNTGELFFGEGSRLTVL.

This sequence joins TRBV4-2 and TRBJ1-2; D uncertain. Germline CDR1 reads LGHNA; CDR2 reads YNFKEQ. The CDR3 runs 15 residues. Trimming pared 0 bases from V and 6 bases from J, leaving 14 bases between. The CDR3 nucleotides read TGTGCCAGCAGCCAAGATCAAGGGAGGTGGCATGGCTACACCTTC. Its translation is CASSQDQGRWHGYTF.

V and J are TRBV29-1 and TRBJ1-1; D ambiguous. Germline CDR1 is SQVTM and CDR2 is ANQGSEA. The CDR3 is 12 residues long. The germline V and J ends were trimmed by 0 bases and 10 bases, with 12 bases remaining between them. DNA of the CDR3: TGCAGCGTTGAAGACGGAGCCCGGGGAGCTTTCTTT. Protein sequence: CSVEDGARGAFF. Complete variable domain (other parts from reference TRBV29-1 and TRBJ1-1): SAVISQKPSRDICQRGTSLTIQCQVDSQVTMMFWYRQQPGQSLTLIATANQGSEATYESGFVIDKFPISRPNLTFSTLTVSNMSPEDSSIYLCSVEDGARGAFFGQGTRLTVV.

The V and J genes are TRBV21-1 and TRBJ2-7; the table names TRBD2, a call not compared with the DNA. TRBV21-1 is marked as a pseudogene. CDR3 length: 17 amino acids. In nucleotides, the CDR3 is TGTGCCAGCAGGAGCGGGACTAGCGGGAGGGCCGGGTACGAGCAGTACTTC. It translates to CASRSGTSGRAGYEQYF.

V usage is TRBV27 and J usage is TRBJ2-7; 7 nucleotides match TRBD1. Germline CDR1 MNHEY, CDR2 SMNVEV (reference sequence). The CDR3 extends over 13 amino acids. Trimming at V came to 8 bases and at J to 2 bases, leaving 6 bases not matched to a gene. The CDR3 reads CASSGQDTYEQYF. CDR3 DNA sequence: TGTGCCAGCTCCGGACAGGACACCTACGAGCAGTACTTC.

The genes are TRBV16 and TRBJ1-5; D is perhaps TRBD1 (5 bases). CDR1 and CDR2 from the germline V gene are KGHSY and FQNENV. Trimming removed 4 bases from V and 1 base from J, with 17 bases in between. The CDR3 loop spans 17 amino acids. The CDR3 reads CASSPSGGGTSNQPQHF. The CDR3 region has the DNA TGTGCCAGCAGCCCCTCGGGTGGGGGGACGAGCAATCAGCCCCAGCATTTT.